The 28 T cell receptor beta chains listed next were all sequenced from one sample in a study of blood T cell repertoires in COVID-19. Sequencing used immunoSEQ multiplex PCR; TCRdb keeps in-frame clones, though not all of them. The sample records 450,000 or so clones, about 88% being singletons. Sequences were obtained from peripheral blood. The receptors originated from a man younger than 35 with COVID-19, enrolled during active disease.

The V call is TRBV2, the J call TRBJ2-7; 11 nucleotides align to TRBD2. Unmatched junction bases numbered 5, after V lost 6 bases and J lost 4 bases. The germline gives CDR1 SNHLY, CDR2 FYNNEI. The CDR3 spans 14 residues. The CDR3 sequence: CASRYGTSGYEQYF. The DNA of the CDR3 is TGTGCCAGCAGGTACGGGACTAGCGGATACGAGCAGTACTTC.

This sequence joins TRBV7-3 and TRBJ2-1; 12 nucleotides align to TRBD2. The CDR3 extends over 15 amino acids. CDR1 and CDR2 (germline): SGHTA, FQGTGA. Trimming at V came to 3 bases and at J to 5 bases, leaving 2 bases not matched to a gene. This chain's CDR3 is CASSFRTSGNNEQFF. The CDR3 DNA follows: TGTGCCAGCAGCTTCAGGACTAGCGGGAACAATGAGCAGTTCTTC.

Here the CDR3 DNA reads TGCGCCAGCAGTGAAGTGGTTCAGAGCGGGAGAGGCAATGAGCAGTTCTTC. This gives the protein CASSEVVQSGRGNEQFF. The rearrangement joins TRBV10-2 to TRBJ2-1, with 8 bases fitting TRBD2. This CDR3 region has 17 residues. The V and J ends lost 3 bases and 6 bases, in that order; junction bases with no gene match: 13. Germline CDR1 and CDR2: WSHSY and SAAADI.

The chain employs TRBV19 and TRBJ1-2; no firm D call. Per the germline V gene, CDR1 is LNHDA and CDR2 is SQIVND (reference sequence). This CDR3 has 11 amino acids. With 6 bases removed from V and 10 bases from J, the gap between germline ends came to 12 bases. The CDR3 DNA sequence: TGTGCCAGTAGCCTAAACAGAGACTACACCTTC. Protein sequence: CASSLNRDYTF. Variable domain in full (rest from reference TRBV19 and TRBJ1-2): DGGITQSPKYLFRKEGQNVTLSCEQNLNHDAMYWYRQDPGQGLRLIYYSQIVNDFQKGDIAEGYSVSREKKESFPLTVTSAQKNPTAFYLCASSLNRDYTFGSGTRLTVV.

This rearrangement joins TRBV7-2 to TRBJ1-2; D is ambiguous. This CDR3 has 13 residues. CDR1 SGHTA and CDR2 FQGNSA come from the germline V gene. V dropped 2 bases and J dropped 4 bases, with 8 bases sitting between them. The CDR3 nucleotides read TGTGCCAGCAGCTTACCCGGCGGCTATGGCTACACCTTC. Amino acids: CASSLPGGYGYTF.

J is TRBJ1-6 and V is TRBV15, with D hard to call. The ends were cut back, 0 bases at V and 9 bases at J, with 3 bases in the middle. Germline V gene data show CDR1 as LNHNV and CDR2 as YYDKDF (reference sequence). This CDR3 is built from 12 residues. The CDR3 DNA is TGTGCCACCAGCAGAGATAGTTCACCCCTCCACTTT. It translates to CATSRDSSPLHF.

The J gene is TRBJ1-3, the V gene TRBV7-9, with 7 bases lining up with TRBD1. J lost 4 bases, V lost 0 bases, and 6 bases had no gene match. This CDR3 comprises 16 residues. The germline gives CDR1 SEHNR, CDR2 FQNEAQ (reference sequence). The CDR3, as DNA: TGTGCCAGCAGCTTAGCCAGACAGGGATTGGGAAACACCATATATTTT. This sequence encodes CASSLARQGLGNTIYF.

This clone occurred many times. The rearrangement joins TRBV12-5 to TRBJ2-7, with 9 bases that match TRBD2. This CDR3 spans 13 amino acids. Per germline, CDR1 LGHNT and CDR2 FRNRAP. After removal of 4 bases from V and 6 bases from J, the junction contained 4 bases not matched to a gene. CDR3 loop: CASGSLTSGEQYF. The CDR3 nucleotides are TGTGCTAGTGGTTCCTTGACTAGCGGCGAGCAGTACTTC.

The chain recombines TRBV7-9 with TRBJ2-1; weak D call: TRBD2 (6 bases). The CDR3 consists of 14 residues. Trimming left V 5 bases short and J 6 bases short, with 14 bases between. Germline lookup yields CDR1 SEHNR and CDR2 FQNEAQ (reference sequence). CDR3 bases: TGTGCCAGCAGCCCGAACCTAGCGTCCAATGAGCAGTTCTTC. It is translated as CASSPNLASNEQFF.

The chain joins TRBV13 to TRBJ2-3, with a tentative D call TRBD2 (7 bases). Per the germline V gene, CDR1 is PRHDT and CDR2 is FYEKMQ (reference sequence). Deletions cut 5 bases from V and 2 bases from J, with 20 bases between. CDR3 length: 17 amino acids. CDR3 in amino acids: CASSQHSRGGITDTQYF. The CDR3 DNA sequence: TGTGCCAGCAGCCAACATTCACGCGGGGGCATCACAGATACGCAGTATTTT.

This chain uses TRBV6-1 with TRBJ2-1; tentatively, D is TRBD1 (6 bases). This CDR3 has 15 residues. Germline loops: CDR1 MNHNS, CDR2 SASEGT. V was pared by 2 bases and J by 7 bases, with 15 bases between. CDR3: CASSEYGRGGNEQFF. The CDR3 nucleotides read TGTGCCAGCAGTGAATACGGCAGGGGCGGGAATGAGCAGTTCTTC.

The rearrangement uses TRBV5-8 and TRBJ2-2; 7 nucleotides agree with TRBD1. CDR1 and CDR2 (germline): SGHTS, YDEGEE. The trim removed 1 base at V and 6 bases at J, leaving 6 bases unmatched. CDR3 length equals 15 residues. CDR3 residues: CASSLFLQGSGELFF. CDR3 sequence (DNA): TGTGCCAGCAGCTTGTTTCTACAGGGGTCCGGGGAGCTGTTTTTT.

The V call is TRBV18, the J call TRBJ2-1; TRBD2 aligns across 8 bases. The CDR3 contains 15 residues. Germline values: CDR1 KGHSH, CDR2 LQKENI. J lost 3 bases, V lost 4 bases, and 5 bases had no gene match. This CDR3 reads CASSLSGIDYNEQFF. Here the CDR3 DNA reads TGTGCCAGCTCACTTAGCGGGATAGACTACAATGAGCAGTTCTTC.

This chain joins TRBV18 and TRBJ1-3; D is ambiguous. V lost 6 bases, J lost 0 bases, and 12 bases lay in between. The CDR3 has 15 amino acids. CDR1 KGHSH and CDR2 LQKENI come from the germline V gene. The CDR3 region has the DNA TGTGCCAGCTCCCTCGGAGGGCCCTCTGGAAACACCATATATTTT. Translating it yields CASSLGGPSGNTIYF.

A remark on this clone: The same CDR3 can be traced to other DNA sequences in this sample. The V gene is TRBV7-9, the J gene TRBJ2-7; no clear D. Trimming shortened V by 4 bases and J by 1 base, and 8 bases separated the two germline ends. The CDR3 extends over 13 amino acids. Germline V lookup: CDR1 SEHNR, CDR2 FQNEAQ (reference sequence). This CDR3 is CASSSTVSYEQYF. The CDR3 DNA is TGTGCCAGCAGCTCGACTGTTTCCTACGAGCAGTACTTC. Full variable domain (remainder filled in from reference TRBV7-9 and TRBJ2-7): DTGVSQNPRHKITKRGQNVTFRCDPISEHNRLYWYRQTLGQGPEFLTYFQNEAQLEKSRLLSDRFSAERPKGSFSTLEIQRTEQGDSAMYLCASSSTVSYEQYFGPGTRLTVT.

This clone came up once. This chain connects TRBV4-2 to TRBJ2-1, with D tentatively TRBD2 (9 bases). Between the trimmed V and J ends, which lost 4 bases and 6 bases, there was a span of 31 bases. The CDR3 covers 20 residues. The germline CDR1 and CDR2 sequences are LGHNA and YNFKEQ. CDR3 coding DNA: TGTGCCAGCAGCCGAGGAAAGGACAGGGTTGGCGCGGGGGGGGTCAATGAGCAGTTCTTC. This translates into CASSRGKDRVGAGGVNEQFF.

The chain employs TRBV4-1 and TRBJ1-5, with TRBD1 matching 9 bases. The CDR3 runs 17 residues. V shed 2 bases and J 7 bases; nucleotides not matched to a gene: 12. Per germline, CDR1 MGHRA and CDR2 YSYEKL. In DNA form, the CDR3 reads TGCGCCAGCAGCCAACAACCGGGGACAGGGCGGGTCCAGCCCCAGCATTTT. Translation gives CASSQQPGTGRVQPQHF.

The V call is TRBV7-2, the J call TRBJ2-2; maybe TRBD2 (6 bases). Germline V gene lookup returns CDR1 SGHTA and CDR2 FQGNSA. There are 17 residues in the CDR3. Trimming cost V 4 bases and J 3 bases, with 18 bases left between them. The CDR3 region has the DNA TGTGCCAGCAGCTCAACCTCGGGGAGGTTAGACACCGGGGAGCTGTTTTTT. It specifies CASSSTSGRLDTGELFF.

The rearrangement uses TRBV6-5 and TRBJ1-2, with TRBD1 matching 10 bases. V lost 0 bases, J lost 8 bases, and 6 bases stayed unmatched. The CDR3 totals 15 residues. The V gene's germline CDR1 is MNHEY and CDR2 SVGAGI. The CDR3 DNA sequence: TGTGCCAGCAGTTACTCGGGGGACAGGGGTTTAGGCTACACCTTC. Translating gives CASSYSGDRGLGYTF.

The chain links TRBV11-2 to TRBJ2-7; the match to TRBD1 covers 7 bases. This CDR3 is built from 17 residues. The trim removed 2 bases at V and 7 bases at J, leaving 17 bases unmatched. CDR1 and CDR2 (germline): SGHAT, FQNNGV. The CDR3 loop is CASSLPTRQGPRIEQYF. The CDR3 region has the DNA TGTGCCAGCAGCTTACCAACCCGACAGGGCCCTAGAATAGAGCAGTACTTC.

The chain employs TRBV15 and TRBJ2-3; 10 nucleotides match TRBD1. Germline CDR1 is LNHNV and CDR2 is YYDKDF (reference sequence). The length of the CDR3 is 16 residues. The J segment lost 1 base and the V segment lost 3 bases, leaving 4 bases of the junction unmatched. CDR3 in DNA: TGTGCCACCAGCAGGACAGGGGGCGTTGGCACAGATACGCAGTATTTT. It encodes CATSRTGGVGTDTQYF.

The chain carries TRBV5-4 and TRBJ2-1; 8 bases are a match to TRBD1. Germline assignment: CDR1 SGHNT and CDR2 YYREEE (reference sequence). This CDR3 has 15 residues. Trimming took 5 bases from V and 4 from J; bases not matched to a gene: 8. CDR3: CASSFSTGVYNEQFF. CDR3 coding DNA: TGTGCCAGCAGTTTCTCGACAGGGGTTTACAATGAGCAGTTCTTC.

This clone came up once. The rearrangement links TRBV10-2 to TRBJ1-2, with D tentatively TRBD1 (5 bases). The CDR3 totals 13 residues. CDR1 WSHSY and CDR2 SAAADI come from the germline V gene. Trimming removed 8 bases from V and 4 bases from J, with 14 bases in between. The CDR3 sequence is CASGGTISYGYTF. The CDR3 coding sequence is TGCGCCAGCGGGGGGACGATTTCCTATGGCTACACCTTC.

This sequence joins TRBV30 and TRBJ2-2; 7 positions agree with TRBD2. This CDR3 comprises 13 residues. Trimming removed 0 bases from V and 7 bases from J; junction bases left unmatched: 2. Germline CDR1 GTSNPN, CDR2 SVGIG (reference sequence). CDR3 sequence (DNA): TGTGCCTGGAGTGTAGTAGCGGGCGGGGAGCTGTTTTTT. This codes for CAWSVVAGGELFF.

The V call is TRBV27, the J call TRBJ2-1; D may be TRBD1 (5 bases). V lost 2 bases, J lost 3 bases, and 5 bases lay in between. This CDR3 has 13 residues. Germline lookup yields CDR1 MNHEY and CDR2 SMNVEV (reference sequence). The CDR3 is CASSLDSYNEQFF. In DNA form, the CDR3 reads TGTGCCAGCAGTTTAGACAGCTACAATGAGCAGTTCTTC.

The sample holds one count of this clone. The CDR3 nucleotides are TGTGCCACCTCGGGATCCGGGGGTGTTCAGTCTGAAGCTTTCTTT. Protein: CATSGSGGVQSEAFF. The genes are TRBV6-5 and TRBJ1-1; D is possibly TRBD1 (5 bases). Germline CDR1 is MNHEY and CDR2 is SVGAGI. The V gene lost 10 bases and the J gene lost 6 bases, with 24 bases spanning the gap. There are 15 residues in the CDR3.

V is TRBV19 and J is TRBJ2-7; D perhaps matches TRBD2 (6 bases). This CDR3 has 13 residues. Germline V gives CDR1 LNHDA, CDR2 SQIVND (reference sequence). The V gene lost 8 bases and the J gene lost 4 bases, with 15 bases spanning the gap. CDR3 in DNA: TGTGCCAGTTCCCACGATGGGGGGTACGAGCAGTACTTC. Protein sequence: CASSHDGGYEQYF.

The chain combines TRBV7-2 with TRBJ2-1; 8 bases map to TRBD1. V lost 4 bases, J lost 8 bases, and 7 bases stayed unmatched. The CDR3 runs to 14 residues. Looked up from germline, CDR1 is SGHTA and CDR2 is FQGNSA. The CDR3 sequence: CASSSWTGKDEQFF. CDR3 in DNA: TGTGCCAGCAGCTCCTGGACAGGGAAGGATGAGCAGTTCTTC.